Reported below is one T cell receptor beta chain. Assay used: immunoSEQ multiplex PCR; TCRdb lists only in-frame clones, some missing. The sample yields some 190,000 clones, about four fifths seen once. Adults between about 18 and 95 years of age took part from 20 to 25 US areas. Cohort assignment relied on participant-reported clinical history. The data originate from a study of blood T cell repertoires in COVID-19. Study background: The cDNA or gDNA used as material had been derived from T cells, B-cell-depleted T cells, or PBMCs.

CDR3 length equals 15 residues. Germline V CDR1 and CDR2: MNHNS, SASEGT. Trimming shortened V by 1 base and J by 1 base, and 10 bases separated the two germline ends. This rearrangement joins TRBV6-1 to TRBJ1-1, with D perhaps TRBD1 (5 bases). The sequencing sample was made of PBMCs or T cells enriched from blood (not recorded which). This TCR was recovered from a woman in her 30s who had recovered from COVID-19. CDR3 loop: CASSEVRDTNTEAFF. For the CDR3, the DNA is TGTGCCAGCAGTGAAGTCAGGGATACGAACACTGAAGCTTTCTTT.